The source of this T cell receptor (beta chain) is a study of T cells in Graves' hyperthyroidism and ophthalmopathy (dated by TCRdb to between 2018 and 2020). Some background on the complete study: Peripheral blood was collected at initial diagnosis, before any treatment. After blood sampling, hyperthyroidism patients were treated with methimazole at a starting dose of 30 mg daily, and ophthalmopathy patients were treated with high-dose intravenous methylprednisolone. TCR V-J signatures able to tell the groups apart were searched for in a discovery cohort of about a hundred patients, of whom 40 to 45 had Graves' ophthalmopathy and 55 to 65 had stable Graves' hyperthyroidism. Prospective prediction of ophthalmopathy was tested in an independent validation cohort of 18 to 20 hyperthyroidism patients and some 17 patients who later progressed to ophthalmopathy. The 100 or so discovery patients were divided at random into training and test sets in a 7:3 ratio. According to the paper, TCR Vbeta CDR3 sequencing was carried out on 135 peripheral blood samples, which came from around 43 ophthalmopathy, 80 or so hyperthyroidism and some 17 progressor patients. In over five Graves' hyperthyroidism patients, the study also compared T-cell repertoires from thyroid tissue with T-cell repertoires from blood.

Results and caveats for the whole study, not just this receptor: No statistical method was used to set the sample size in advance, and investigators knew the group allocation. During validation, the model predicted progression to ophthalmopathy a median of approximately 6 months ahead of onset, with approximately 70% sensitivity and almost 75% specificity. A model built on a 13 V-J signature distinguished ophthalmopathy from stable hyperthyroidism, reaching about 88% sensitivity and around 82% specificity in cross-validation and 80%/75% in testing. Most expanded thyroid clonotypes (frequency above 0.001) were also detected in blood, suggesting blood repertoires may reflect thyroid immune responses.

The TCR beta CDR3 regions were amplified from RNA transcripts. The TCR CDR3 was subjected to a first round of RT-PCR using the HTBI primer set and the Qiagen OneStep RT-PCR kit. Libraries were constructed in a second round of multiplex PCR, after which size selection and purification were carried out. Paired-end sequencing of the libraries was performed with 100 bp reads on an Illumina HiSeq2000. In the original analysis: Raw data were processed with SOAPnuke, discarding reads with adapters, uncalled bases, mean Phred below 15, or no exact constant-primer or identifier match. COPE v1.2.5 was used to merge high-quality paired reads, and clonotypes were defined as unique nucleotide sequences. Clonotypes were aligned to IMGT TRBV, TRBD and TRBJ reference segments using MiTCR v1.1. Only V-J combinations with frequency above 0.0001, covering about 99% of repertoires, were analysed. The TCS score was defined as the ratio of F50 (clonal expansion) to E x V (chaos), calculated using BLOSUM62-based TCRdist between CDR3 peptides within each V-J. Welch's t-statistics and random forest reduced around 550 V-J features to around 14, which were used in a naive Bayes classifier (R e1071). TCRdb's own reprocessing of the public reads used fastp at Q25 and MiXCR and kept productive beta chains. Rows with a matching CDR3 protein are joined into one entry that keeps the most common DNA and genes. The V and J calls and clone size are TCRdb's, not the authors'. The sample table contains around 200,000 distinct CDR3 sequences; only one count was recorded for 15% to 20% of them. Clones ranked in the top ten supply roughly 44% of the sample.

Stable Graves' hyperthyroidism was defined as no progression to ophthalmopathy during 18 months of follow-up. The hyperthyroidism patients were between 18 and 65 years old and newly diagnosed, with a disease duration of less than 2 months. Any patient with an uncontrolled infection, another autoimmune disease, pregnancy or lactation was excluded. Clinical symptoms, serum thyroxine and TRAb, thyroid ultrasound, and orbital computed tomography formed the basis for the diagnoses. PBMCs were separated from around 9.1 ml of fresh peripheral blood using Ficoll-Paque density gradient centrifugation. Total RNA was extracted with Trizol reagent, and quality was checked on an Agilent 2100 Bioanalyzer. This clonotype was seen a handful of times. What this receptor recognizes is not known. Per-base qualities were not stored, and no clone one base away is much larger. CDR1 and CDR2 were assigned from the germline V gene as MGHRA and YSYEKL. Germline trimming: 1 base from V, 7 bases from J; junction bases outside gene matches: 5. The cysteine opens and the phenylalanine closes a CDR3 of 15 amino acids. Kept here is only the CDR3 DNA, which spans 45 bases and is read in frame from base 1.

The receptor was isolated from a man in his forties with Graves' hyperthyroidism. The sequence joins TRBV4-1 to TRBJ1-2, with TRBD1 matching 11 junction bases. The sample comprised blood. The CDR3 sequence is CASSQAGQGARGYTF. Here is the DNA: TGCGCCAGCAGCCAAGCCGGACAGGGGGCGCGTGGCTACACCTTC.